What follows is one T cell receptor beta chain and its context. The antigen is undetermined. About 0.45 to 1 ug RNA was reverse transcribed with random hexamers. Amplification of TCR beta CDR3 across 54 Vbeta and 13 Jbeta was performed with immunoSEQ multiplex PCR. One entry per CDR3 protein results from TCRdb running MiXCR on the immunoSEQ multiplex PCR reads. The table shows approximately 79,000 distinct CDR3 sequences, with 90% to 95% occurring only once. Patients with Susac syndrome met the recently defined diagnostic criteria for definite or probable disease. This entry is derived from a study of CD8 T cells in Susac syndrome. Study-level background: Within the group of sequenced Susac syndrome patients, roughly six had active disease and about 8 were in remission. Findings and limits, study-wide: Across the total CD8+ repertoires, more than 15 Susac-specific public clones were found. The CD8+ TEMRA repertoires yielded a few such clones.

Sequencing was performed on CD8+ T cells from PBMCs. The clonotype originates from a human donor with Susac syndrome.

CDR3 sequence reads: CAWSRGGQLNEQFF. In DNA form, the CDR3 reads TGTGCCTGGAGCCGAGGCGGACAGCTCAATGAGCAGTTCTTC. The J gene is TRBJ2-1, the V gene TRBV30; D is possibly TRBD1 (6 bases). Germline V CDR1 and CDR2: GTSNPN, SVGIG (reference sequence). The CDR3 extends over 14 amino acids. Trimming left V 3 bases short and J 6 bases short, with 15 bases between.